The TCR beta chain described here comes from a study of T cell responses to AZD1222 COVID-19 vaccine. Study results and caveats: Spike-wide coverage was observed for vaccine-associated CD4 TCRs, with dominant responses at 160-218 and 743-854. Epitopes outside B.1.351 and B.1.1.7 mutated regions reportedly drew nearly half of spike TCRs. Females made up more of the donors, who were largely white British, and clonal diversity may have come out too low. An increase in Spike-specific TCR breadth and depth was observed after two AZD1222 doses.

The CDR3 length is 12 residues. Germline V CDR1 and CDR2: LGHNA, YNFKEQ. The V and J ends lost 0 bases and 4 bases respectively, with 2 bases between them. Profiling relied on immunoSEQ multiplex PCR, and the TCRdb table lists in-frame clones only, not all of them. The repertoire holds 100,000 to 150,000 clones, with 75% to 90% as singletons. Remarks on this clone: What it binds is not known.

The sample here was peripheral blood, taken 28 days after the second AZD1222 dose. This chain links TRBV4-2 with TRBJ2-3, with D hard to call. This sequence originates from an adult who received the AZD1222 COVID-19 vaccine. The CDR3 region is CASSQEADTQYF. CDR3 sequence (DNA): TGTGCCAGCAGCCAAGAAGCAGATACGCAGTATTTT.